The source of this T cell receptor (beta chain) is a study of spatial heterogeneity in lung cancer. The CDR3 has 15 residues. The V gene's germline CDR1 is LGHDT and CDR2 YNNKEL (reference sequence). The V segment lost 0 bases and the J segment 4 bases; nucleotides outside the gene matches: 5. Study conclusions and caveats: Counts for ubiquitous and regional expanded TCRs went along with ubiquitous and regional nonsynonymous mutations, respectively. Tumor mutation count correlated with how many alpha and beta TCRs expanded intratumorally.

TCRdb reanalysed the 5' RACE reads using MiXCR and keeps one entry per CDR3 protein. The sample holds roughly 2,000 distinct CDR3 sequences; about 15% are singletons and the top ten take about a third. A note on this clonotype: Its antigen remains unidentified.

As to time point: sample taken at primary tumor resection. This clonotype was obtained from a male donor with early-stage non-small cell lung cancer. The V call is TRBV3-1, the J call TRBJ1-1; 7 bases are shared with TRBD1. The sequencing here drew on lung tumor tissue, taken at surgery. The CDR3 nucleotides read TGTGCCAGCAGCCAAGATCCGGACAGGACCACTGAAGCTTTCTTT. It codes for CASSQDPDRTTEAFF.